One T cell receptor beta chain is described in this entry. Stated time point: pretreatment peripheral blood. Patients were diagnosed with urothelial carcinoma, either locally advanced or metastatic. Trimming removed 0 bases at V and 5 bases at J, with 14 bases between. Germline V gene lookup returns CDR1 SGHDT and CDR2 YYEEEE. The CDR3 sequence is 16 residues long. These data originate in a study of PD-L1 blockade in urothelial cancer. Study-wide context: Samples came from 3 weeks, at the second dose, and 6 weeks into treatment. Per blood sample, T cells had a median of roughly 150,000.

Profiled with immunoSEQ multiplex PCR; TCRdb holds only in-frame clones, not every one. The table records some 44,000 clones, approximately 80% of them present only once. This clonotype was sampled from a man aged 55 to 70 with urothelial cancer. The material sequenced was PBMCs, taken around atezolizumab (anti-PD-L1) treatment. V usage is TRBV5-6 and J usage is TRBJ1-4, with D unclear. The CDR3 DNA reads as TGTGCCAGCAGCTTGGCCGGAGTTTCCCGAAATGAAAAACTGTTTTTT. Its translation: CASSLAGVSRNEKLFF.